These 28 T cell receptor beta chains were sequenced from one sample in a study of long-term antiretroviral therapy in people with HIV (dated by TCRdb to 2022 to 2024). The immunoSEQ hsTCRB v3.0 assay was used at survey level resolution to sequence the TRB variable region. Here the immuneACCESS table is served through TCRdb, limited to in-frame sequences with V and J called. Missing clones are a known gap in these copies; in checked studies unresolved V genes cover under half, and the rest lacks a known reason. This sample holds 25,000 to 30,000 clones; about four fifths were observed only once. Jointly, the top ten make up about 6.7% of the sample. Sequences were derived from unsorted PBMCs, sampled 0.4 years after starting antiretroviral therapy. These receptors were taken from a young man with HIV.

The chain employs TRBV19 and TRBJ2-6, with D hard to call. The CDR3 length is 15 residues. Germline V gene data show CDR1 as LNHDA and CDR2 as SQIVND (reference sequence). Between the trimmed V and J ends, which lost 3 bases and 0 bases, there was a span of 6 bases. CDR3 protein: CASSIVDSGANVLTF. Written as DNA, the CDR3 is TGTGCCAGTAGTATTGTGGACTCTGGGGCCAACGTCCTGACTTTC. The full variable domain, with the rest looked up from reference TRBV19 and TRBJ2-6, is DGGITQSPKYLFRKEGQNVTLSCEQNLNHDAMYWYRQDPGQGLRLIYYSQIVNDFQKGDIAEGYSVSREKKESFPLTVTSAQKNPTAFYLCASSIVDSGANVLTFGAGSRLTVL.

This chain uses TRBV19 with TRBJ1-1; no definite D call. This CDR3 is built from 14 residues. V was pared by 1 base and J by 0 bases, with 6 bases between. Germline-derived CDR1 and CDR2 are LNHDA and SQIVND (reference sequence). CDR3 bases: TGTGCCAGTAGTATAGGTTACCTGAACACTGAAGCTTTCTTT. This sequence encodes CASSIGYLNTEAFF.

CDR3 sequence: CASSQSRVVMELFF. Here the CDR3 DNA reads TGCGCCAGCAGCCAATCAAGAGTCGTCATGGAGCTGTTTTTT. The chain employs TRBV4-3 and TRBJ2-2; D not resolved. V was clipped by 2 bases and J by 10 bases, with 14 bases between them. The germline V gene encodes CDR1 LGHNA and CDR2 YSLEER. The CDR3 totals 14 residues.

This chain connects TRBV19 to TRBJ2-3; maybe TRBD2 (6 bases). This CDR3 spans 20 amino acids. V was clipped by 4 bases and J by 3 bases, with 29 bases between them. Germline CDR1 LNHDA, CDR2 SQIVND (reference sequence). CDR3 DNA sequence: TGTGCCAGTAGTAGTAGGGACTGGGGAGAGGGCCGCCGAGGGACAGATACGCAGTATTTT. This translates into CASSSRDWGEGRRGTDTQYF.

CDR3 DNA: TGTGCCAGCAGCCCCTTTCCGGGGACAGGGGACACTGAAGCTTTCTTT. This codes for CASSPFPGTGDTEAFF. The chain has TRBV11-2 and TRBJ1-1; 10 nucleotides match TRBD1. The germline V gene has CDR1 SGHAT and CDR2 FQNNGV. J was trimmed by 3 bases and V by 5 bases; bases with no gene match: 9. The CDR3 is 16 residues long.

V is TRBV4-1 and J is TRBJ2-7; D is unresolved. The V and J ends lost 0 bases and 7 bases respectively, with 13 bases between them. The CDR3 consists of 14 residues. Germline V CDR1 and CDR2: MGHRA, YSYEKL. In nucleotides, the CDR3 is TGCGCCAGCAGCCAAGATAATCCCTCTCTGGAGCAGTACTTC. It encodes CASSQDNPSLEQYF.

This chain connects TRBV4-1 to TRBJ2-7; tentative D call: TRBD2 (5 bases). The CDR3 runs to 17 residues. Trimming shortened V by 0 bases and J by 1 base, and 16 bases separated the two germline ends. Germline CDR1 is MGHRA and CDR2 is YSYEKL. DNA for the CDR3: TGCGCCAGCAGCCAAGAACCCCTAGCCGCCCTATCCTACGAGCAGTACTTC. Its protein is CASSQEPLAALSYEQYF.

V is TRBV2 and J is TRBJ1-1, with 7 bases lining up with TRBD1. This CDR3 region has 13 residues. Germline CDR1 is SNHLY and CDR2 is FYNNEI. J was trimmed by 4 bases and V by 6 bases; bases with no gene match: 5. In DNA, the CDR3 is TGTGCCAGCAGAGATGCAGGGGGCACTGAAGCTTTCTTT. It translates to CASRDAGGTEAFF.

The chain recombines TRBV11-1 with TRBJ2-7; D tentatively reads TRBD1 or TRBD2 (6 bases each). This CDR3 spans 15 amino acids. Germline lookup yields CDR1 SGHAT and CDR2 FQDESV (reference sequence). V was trimmed by 2 bases and J by 4 bases, leaving 15 bases between them. The CDR3 region is CASSLRRGHPYEQYF. The DNA for the CDR3 is TGTGCCAGCAGCTTACGGCGGGGACACCCTTACGAGCAGTACTTC.

V is TRBV9 and J is TRBJ2-1, with D perhaps matching TRBD1 (5 bases). V dropped 3 bases and J dropped 3 bases, with 13 bases sitting between them. Germline values: CDR1 SGDLS, CDR2 YYNGEE. CDR3 length equals 15 residues. The CDR3 protein is CASSDKDRIYNEQFF. The CDR3 DNA follows: TGTGCCAGCAGCGATAAAGACAGAATCTACAATGAGCAGTTCTTC.

V gene TRBV5-4 combines with J gene TRBJ2-7; the D is unclear. The CDR3 extends over 11 amino acids. Germline V CDR1 and CDR2: SGHNT, YYREEE (reference sequence). Trimming stripped 4 bases from V and 4 bases from J, with 6 bases between. The DNA for the CDR3 is TGTGCCAGCAGCGGGCCGTACGAGCAGTACTTC. Its protein is CASSGPYEQYF.

This rearrangement joins TRBV14 to TRBJ2-7; a possible D gene is TRBD1 (6 bases). V lost 0 bases and J 6 bases, leaving 15 bases between the germline ends. The CDR3 has 15 amino acids. Germline V gives CDR1 SGHDN, CDR2 FVKESK. The CDR3 DNA follows: TGTGCCAGCAGCCAAGATCGGGTGGGGGCGGGCGAGCAGTACTTC. Residues: CASSQDRVGAGEQYF. Full variable domain (remainder filled in from reference TRBV14 and TRBJ2-7): EAGVTQFPSHSVIEKGQTVTLRCDPISGHDNLYWYRRVMGKEIKFLLHFVKESKQDESGMPNNRFLAERTGGTYSTLKVQPAELEDSGVYFCASSQDRVGAGEQYFGPGTRLTVT.

This chain connects TRBV6-5 to TRBJ2-7; no reliable D call. Germline values: CDR1 MNHEY, CDR2 SVGAGI. CDR3 length: 14 residues. The V end lost 4 bases, the J end lost 2 bases, and 12 bases lay between the germline ends. The CDR3: CASSFAPIPYEQYF. The CDR3 DNA reads as TGTGCCAGCAGTTTCGCCCCGATTCCCTACGAGCAGTACTTC.

The genes are TRBV6-1 and TRBJ2-5; TRBD1 matches at 10 bases. Losses at the gene ends were 1 base for V and 7 bases for J; bases not matched to a gene: 6. This CDR3 has 15 residues. The germline V gene encodes CDR1 MNHNS and CDR2 SASEGT. The CDR3 loop is CASSEETGGGATQYF. The CDR3 region has the DNA TGTGCCAGCAGTGAAGAGACAGGGGGCGGCGCGACCCAGTACTTC.

A single count supports this clone. The rearrangement links TRBV7-9 to TRBJ2-7; 11 bases are a match to TRBD2. This CDR3 has 14 residues. Per germline, CDR1 SEHNR and CDR2 FQNEAQ (reference sequence). J gave up 3 bases and V 5 bases, and 3 bases lay outside the gene matches. CDR3 protein: CASSTSGRHYEQYF. The CDR3 DNA reads TGTGCCAGCAGCACTAGCGGGAGACACTACGAGCAGTACTTC.

The CDR3 region is CASSFGGEKLFF. CDR3 DNA sequence: TGTGCCAGCAGCTTCGGGGGAGAAAAACTGTTTTTT. The chain combines TRBV5-4 with TRBJ1-4; D possibly corresponds to TRBD1 (5 bases). With 2 bases removed from V and 8 bases from J, the gap between germline ends came to 7 bases. Germline CDR1 reads SGHNT; CDR2 reads YYREEE (reference sequence). CDR3 length: 12 amino acids. The whole variable domain, remainder taken from reference TRBV5-4 and TRBJ1-4, is ETGVTQSPTHLIKTRGQQVTLRCSSQSGHNTVSWYQQALGQGPQFIFQYYREEENGRGNFPPRFSGLQFPNYSSELNVNALELDDSALYLCASSFGGEKLFFGSGTQLSVL.

The V call is TRBV4-1, the J call TRBJ1-2; TRBD1 agrees at 7 bases. With 2 bases clipped from V and 2 bases from J, the junction kept 2 bases outside the gene matches. Germline V CDR1 and CDR2: MGHRA, YSYEKL. CDR3 length: 14 amino acids. The CDR3 reads CASSQQGGNYGYTF. DNA of the CDR3: TGCGCCAGCAGCCAACAGGGGGGGAACTATGGCTACACCTTC.

The V and J genes are TRBV4-1 and TRBJ2-7; D gene uncertain. V gave up 4 bases and J gave up 4 bases, with 11 bases separating them. Looked up from germline, CDR1 is MGHRA and CDR2 is YSYEKL. The CDR3 runs 13 residues. The CDR3 reads CASSLAMGYEQYF. DNA of the CDR3: TGCGCCAGCAGCCTCGCCATGGGTTACGAGCAGTACTTC.

V gene TRBV19 combines with J gene TRBJ2-1; TRBD2 might be the D (6 bases). Trimming took off 5 bases at V and 0 bases at J, with 11 bases between the two ends. The germline V gene encodes CDR1 LNHDA and CDR2 SQIVND (reference sequence). This CDR3 is built from 15 residues. The CDR3 DNA sequence: TGTGCCAGTAGTCCCGGGGGAAGCTCCTACAATGAGCAGTTCTTC. This translates into CASSPGGSSYNEQFF.

This clone has more than one count but fewer than ten. The chain links TRBV7-9 to TRBJ2-7, with 9 bases that match TRBD1. The CDR3 is 15 residues long. CDR1 is SEHNR and CDR2 is FQNEAQ in the germline V gene (reference sequence). V was clipped by 2 bases and J by 3 bases; unmatched bases: 5. CDR3 amino acids: CASSLLGTGSYEQYF. CDR3 sequence (DNA): TGTGCCAGCAGCTTACTGGGGACAGGGAGCTACGAGCAGTACTTC.

This clone was observed a few times. Here the CDR3 DNA reads TGCGCCAGCAGTGCAAATCGGAAGGGCGGACCCTCTGGAAACACCATATATTTT. This encodes CASSANRKGGPSGNTIYF. This sequence joins TRBV10-1 and TRBJ1-3; no firm D call. The CDR3 is 18 amino acids. V gave up 4 bases and J gave up 0 bases, with 19 bases separating them. Germline V gene data show CDR1 as WNHNN and CDR2 as SYGVQD (reference sequence).

The chain combines TRBV9 with TRBJ2-3; 8 bases match TRBD2. CDR3 size: 16 residues. The germline gives CDR1 SGDLS, CDR2 YYNGEE. V lost 4 bases, J lost 4 bases, and 11 bases stayed unmatched. In nucleotides, the CDR3 is TGTGCCAGCAGCATTAGCGGGACGGGGTTCCCAGATACGCAGTATTTT. It encodes CASSISGTGFPDTQYF. Together with reference TRBV9 and TRBJ2-3, the CDR3 gives the full variable domain: DSGVTQTPKHLITATGQRVTLRCSPRSGDLSVYWYQQSLDQGLQFLIQYYNGEERAKGNILERFSAQQFPDLHSELNLSSLELGDSALYFCASSISGTGFPDTQYFGPGTRLTVL.

V is TRBV29-1 and J is TRBJ2-7, with D unclear. The CDR3 is 10 amino acids. V lost 4 bases to trimming and J lost 5 bases, with 6 bases between them. Germline V gene lookup returns CDR1 SQVTM and CDR2 ANQGSEA. CDR3 loop: CSVVLDEQYF. CDR3 in DNA: TGCAGCGTTGTTCTAGACGAGCAGTACTTC.

This chain's CDR3 is CASLLTPGTEAFF. The CDR3 DNA reads as TGTGCCAGCCTCCTCACACCCGGGACTGAAGCTTTCTTT. V gene TRBV27 combines with J gene TRBJ1-1; D is undetermined. This CDR3 spans 13 amino acids. CDR1 and CDR2 (germline): MNHEY, SMNVEV (reference sequence). V was clipped by 8 bases and J by 5 bases, with 15 bases between them.

The V call is TRBV13, the J call TRBJ1-1; 8 nucleotides match TRBD1. CDR1 PRHDT and CDR2 FYEKMQ come from the germline V gene (reference sequence). V lost 5 bases to trimming and J lost 0 bases; unmatched junction nucleotides: 2. This CDR3 spans 14 amino acids. The CDR3: CASSLGQVNTEAFF. The CDR3 bases are TGTGCCAGCAGCCTGGGACAGGTGAACACTGAAGCTTTCTTT.

This clone has just one count. The J gene is TRBJ2-7, the V gene TRBV27, with D unresolved. From germline, CDR1 is MNHEY and CDR2 SMNVEV (reference sequence). With 5 bases removed from V and 0 bases from J, the gap between germline ends came to 8 bases. The CDR3 is 13 amino acids. The CDR3 region is CASSKLNSYEQYF. CDR3 coding DNA: TGTGCCAGCAGTAAATTGAACTCCTACGAGCAGTACTTC.

The V call is TRBV7-9, the J call TRBJ1-2; D ambiguous. V was pared by 5 bases and J by 8 bases, with 12 bases between. This CDR3 contains 12 residues. Germline CDR1 SEHNR, CDR2 FQNEAQ (reference sequence). The CDR3 nucleotides read TGTGCCAGCAGCGCAATGGCCCCGGGCTACACCTTC. Translating gives CASSAMAPGYTF.

The V call is TRBV5-1, the J call TRBJ2-5; unclear D gene. The CDR3 totals 14 residues. V lost 1 base and J lost 0, with 7 bases in between. Germline V gives CDR1 SGHRS, CDR2 YFSETQ. The CDR3 bases are TGCGCCAGCAGCTTGACTCGGGACCAAGAGACCCAGTACTTC. Amino acids: CASSLTRDQETQYF.